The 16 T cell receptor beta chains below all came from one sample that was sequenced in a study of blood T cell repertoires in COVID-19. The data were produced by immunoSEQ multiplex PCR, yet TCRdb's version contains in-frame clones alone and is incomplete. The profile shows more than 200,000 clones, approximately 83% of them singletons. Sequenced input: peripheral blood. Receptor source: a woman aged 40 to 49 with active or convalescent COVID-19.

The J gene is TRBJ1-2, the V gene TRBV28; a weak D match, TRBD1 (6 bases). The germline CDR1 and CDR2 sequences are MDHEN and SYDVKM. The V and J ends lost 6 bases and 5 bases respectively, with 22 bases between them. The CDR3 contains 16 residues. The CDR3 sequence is CASSWEQAGERYGYTF. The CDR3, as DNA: TGTGCCAGCAGCTGGGAGCAGGCAGGGGAAAGATATGGCTACACCTTC.

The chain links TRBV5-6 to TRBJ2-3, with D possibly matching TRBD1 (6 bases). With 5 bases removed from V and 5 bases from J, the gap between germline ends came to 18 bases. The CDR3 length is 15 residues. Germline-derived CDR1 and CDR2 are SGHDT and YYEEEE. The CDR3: CASRFQGLGEDTQYF. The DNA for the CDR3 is TGTGCCAGCAGATTCCAGGGGCTGGGGGAAGATACGCAGTATTTT.

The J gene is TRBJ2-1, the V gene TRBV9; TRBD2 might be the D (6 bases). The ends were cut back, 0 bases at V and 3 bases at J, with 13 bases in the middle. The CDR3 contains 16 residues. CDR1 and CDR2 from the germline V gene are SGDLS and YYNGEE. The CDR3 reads CASSVAGAGNYNEQFF. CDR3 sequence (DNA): TGTGCCAGCAGCGTAGCTGGTGCGGGAAACTACAATGAGCAGTTCTTC. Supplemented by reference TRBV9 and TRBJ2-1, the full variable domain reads DSGVTQTPKHLITATGQRVTLRCSPRSGDLSVYWYQQSLDQGLQFLIQYYNGEERAKGNILERFSAQQFPDLHSELNLSSLELGDSALYFCASSVAGAGNYNEQFFGPGTRLTVL.

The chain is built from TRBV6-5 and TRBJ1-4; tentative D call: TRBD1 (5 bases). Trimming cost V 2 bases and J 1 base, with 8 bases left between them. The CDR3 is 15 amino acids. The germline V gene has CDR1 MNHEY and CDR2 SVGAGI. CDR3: CASSYGGGTNEKLFF. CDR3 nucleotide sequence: TGTGCCAGCAGTTACGGGGGGGGAACTAATGAAAAACTGTTTTTT.

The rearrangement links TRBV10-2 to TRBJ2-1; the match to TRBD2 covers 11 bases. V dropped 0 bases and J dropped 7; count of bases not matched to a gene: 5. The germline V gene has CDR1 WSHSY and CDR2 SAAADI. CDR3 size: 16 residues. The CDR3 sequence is CASSESGTSGENEQFF. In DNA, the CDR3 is TGCGCCAGCAGTGAGTCGGGGACTAGCGGTGAAAATGAGCAGTTCTTC.

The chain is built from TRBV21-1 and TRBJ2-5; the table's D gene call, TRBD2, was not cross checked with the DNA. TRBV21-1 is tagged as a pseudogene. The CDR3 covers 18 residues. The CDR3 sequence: CASSTHQWTSGNDETQYF. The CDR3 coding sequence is TGTGCCAGCAGCACCCATCAATGGACTAGCGGGAATGATGAGACCCAGTACTTC.

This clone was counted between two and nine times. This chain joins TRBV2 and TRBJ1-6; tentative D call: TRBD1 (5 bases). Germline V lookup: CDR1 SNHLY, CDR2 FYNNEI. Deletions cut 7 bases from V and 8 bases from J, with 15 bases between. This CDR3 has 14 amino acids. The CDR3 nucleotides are TGTGCCAGCAATCTAGGAGGGGTGGATTCACCCCTCCACTTT. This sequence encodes CASNLGGVDSPLHF.

CDR3 sequence reads: CATSLALTGELFF. For the CDR3, the DNA is TGTGCCACCAGTCTTGCCCTAACCGGGGAGCTGTTTTTT. The chain uses TRBV24-1 and TRBJ2-2; D is unclear. Germline values: CDR1 KGHDR, CDR2 SFDVKD. The CDR3 covers 13 residues. V was clipped by 6 bases and J by 5 bases, with 9 bases between them.

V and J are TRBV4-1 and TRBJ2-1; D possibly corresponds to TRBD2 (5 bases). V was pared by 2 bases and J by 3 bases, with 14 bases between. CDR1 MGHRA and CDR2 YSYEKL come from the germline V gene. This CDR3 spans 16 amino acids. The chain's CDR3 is CASSQRAGGLYNEQFF. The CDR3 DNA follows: TGCGCCAGCAGCCAACGGGCCGGCGGACTCTACAATGAGCAGTTCTTC.

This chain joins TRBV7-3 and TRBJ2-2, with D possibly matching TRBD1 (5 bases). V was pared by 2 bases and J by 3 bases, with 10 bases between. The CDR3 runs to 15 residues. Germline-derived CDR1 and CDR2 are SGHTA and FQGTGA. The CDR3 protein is CASSLQGADTGELFF. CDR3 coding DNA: TGTGCCAGCAGCTTACAAGGGGCCGACACCGGGGAGCTGTTTTTT.

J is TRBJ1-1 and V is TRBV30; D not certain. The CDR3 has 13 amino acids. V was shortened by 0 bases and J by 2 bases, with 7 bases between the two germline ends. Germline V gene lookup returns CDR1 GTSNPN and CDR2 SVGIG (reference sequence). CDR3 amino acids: CAWSVSVNTEAFF. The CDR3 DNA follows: TGTGCCTGGAGTGTTTCGGTTAACACTGAAGCTTTCTTT.

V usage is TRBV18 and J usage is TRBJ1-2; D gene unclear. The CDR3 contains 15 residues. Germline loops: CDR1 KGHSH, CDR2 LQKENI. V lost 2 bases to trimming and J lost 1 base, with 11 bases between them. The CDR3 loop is CASSPDRRLNYGYTF. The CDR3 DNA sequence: TGTGCCAGCTCACCAGACCGGCGGCTTAACTATGGCTACACCTTC.

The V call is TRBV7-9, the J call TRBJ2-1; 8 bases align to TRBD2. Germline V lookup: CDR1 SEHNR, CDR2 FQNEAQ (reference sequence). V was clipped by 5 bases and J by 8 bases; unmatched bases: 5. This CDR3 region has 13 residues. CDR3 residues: CASSVGTRDEQFF. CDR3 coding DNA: TGTGCCAGCAGCGTCGGGACTAGGGATGAGCAGTTCTTC.

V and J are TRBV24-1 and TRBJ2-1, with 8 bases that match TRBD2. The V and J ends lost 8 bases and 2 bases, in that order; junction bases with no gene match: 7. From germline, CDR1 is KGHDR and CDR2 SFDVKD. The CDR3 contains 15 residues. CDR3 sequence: CATTRAGDAYNEQFF. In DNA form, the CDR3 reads TGTGCCACCACCCGAGCGGGAGACGCCTACAATGAGCAGTTCTTC.

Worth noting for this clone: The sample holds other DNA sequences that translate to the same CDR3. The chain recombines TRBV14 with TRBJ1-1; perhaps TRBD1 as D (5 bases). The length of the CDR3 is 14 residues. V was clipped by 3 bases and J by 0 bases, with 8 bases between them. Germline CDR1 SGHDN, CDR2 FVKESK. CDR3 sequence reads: CASSHRGLNTEAFF. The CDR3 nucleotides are TGTGCCAGCAGCCATCGGGGGTTGAACACTGAAGCTTTCTTT.

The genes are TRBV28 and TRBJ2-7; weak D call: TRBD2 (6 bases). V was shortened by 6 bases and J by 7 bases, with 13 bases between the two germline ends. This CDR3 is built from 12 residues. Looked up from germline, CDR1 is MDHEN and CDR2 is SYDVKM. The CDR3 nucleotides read TGTGCCAGCAGACAACTAGCAGGGGAGCAGTACTTC. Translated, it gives CASRQLAGEQYF.